The rows below give T cell receptor beta chains drawn from one sample of a study of T cell responses to AZD1222 COVID-19 vaccine. Method: immunoSEQ multiplex PCR; TCRdb's copy keeps in-frame clones and lacks some. The sample holds 120,000 or so clones; around 89% are singletons and the top ten take roughly 11%. Sequenced here: peripheral blood, sampled on day 0 of MenACWY control vaccination. These receptors all stem from an adult in good health. The CDR3 runs from the conserved cysteine through the conserved F or W. A D gene is named only where the DNA matches it firmly. The listing skips clone size in some rows; elsewhere it reads once, few, many or a size class.

clone_size,d_call,j_call,v_call,cdr3_nt,cdr3_aa
-,-,TRBJ2-3,TRBV10-3,TGTGCCATCTCCGAGTACCTAAACACAGATACGCAGTATTTT,CAISEYLNTDTQYF
-,TRBD1,TRBJ2-7,TRBV6-1,TGTGCCAGCAGCTCCCGGGGCCAGGGGGCTAACGAGCAGTACTTC,CASSSRGQGANEQYF
-,TRBD2,TRBJ2-1,TRBV7-3,TGTGCCAGCAGCTCAACCGGGACTAGCGGTTACAATGAGCAGTTCTTC,CASSSTGTSGYNEQFF
-,TRBD1,TRBJ1-1,TRBV5-1,TGCGCCAGCAGCCTGGGGACAGGGTATAGGAACACTGAAGCTTTCTTT,CASSLGTGYRNTEAFF
once,TRBD2,TRBJ2-3,TRBV7-6,TGTGCCAGCAGCTGGACTAGCGGCATCACAGATACGCAGTATTTT,CASSWTSGITDTQYF
-,TRBD1,TRBJ2-1,TRBV11-2,TGTGCCAGCAGCTTTACAGGGGGCTATGAGCAGTTCTTC,CASSFTGGYEQFF
-,-,TRBJ1-4,TRBV7-9,TGTGCCAGCAGCTTACAAGTCGGGGGGCTGCGAGAAAAACTGTTTTTT,CASSLQVGGLREKLFF
-,TRBD2,TRBJ2-1,TRBV6-4,TGTGCCAGCAGTCCGGCTAGCGGGGTCGCCTACAATGAGCAGTTCTTC,CASSPASGVAYNEQFF
-,TRBD1,TRBJ2-7,TRBV2,TGTGCCAGCAGTGGGGCGACAGGGGTCCACGAGCAGTACTTC,CASSGATGVHEQYF
-,-,TRBJ1-5,TRBV5-8,TGTGCCAGCAGCTACGGGGGGGGAGGCAATCAGCCCCAGCATTTT,CASSYGGGGNQPQHF
-,-,TRBJ2-3,TRBV11-2,TGTGCCAGCAGCTCTCGTAAGGGGGATATCCCCGCAGCAGATACGCAGTATTTT,CASSSRKGDIPAADTQYF
-,-,TRBJ2-1,TRBV25-1,TGTGCCAGCAGTAACCCGGGATGGAACAATGAGCAGTTCTTC,CASSNPGWNNEQFF
-,TRBD2,TRBJ2-3,TRBV10-2,TGCGCCAGCAGTGACTTTCTAGCGGAGTTCACAGATACGCAGTATTTT,CASSDFLAEFTDTQYF
-,-,TRBJ2-3,TRBV5-5,TGTGCCAGCAGCCCTGACTGGTTCAGGACAGATACGCAGTATTTT,CASSPDWFRTDTQYF
-,-,TRBJ1-6,TRBV5-4,TGTGCCAGCAGCTCGACACTGTATAATTCACCCCTCCACTTT,CASSSTLYNSPLHF
-,TRBD2,TRBJ2-5,TRBV10-2,TGCGCCAGCAGTGAGTTACAAAACACGGGAGGGCGAAAAGAGACCCAGTACTTC,CASSELQNTGGRKETQYF
-,TRBD2,TRBJ2-3,TRBV6-1,TGTGCCAGCAGTGAAGGCGCGTCTAGCGGGAGCACAGATACGCAGTATTTT,CASSEGASSGSTDTQYF
-,-,TRBJ2-7,TRBV5-4,TGTGCCAGCAGCTTGGGCCAGCCGGGCCCTAACGAGCAGTACTTC,CASSLGQPGPNEQYF
-,-,TRBJ2-1,TRBV18,TGTGCCAGCTCACCCGGGTCTTCCCAAGATGAGCAGTTCTTC,CASSPGSSQDEQFF
-,-,TRBJ2-1,TRBV11-1,TGTGCCAGCAGCACTCCCAGTGAGCAGTTCTTC,CASSTPSEQFF
-,-,TRBJ2-7,TRBV5-1,TGCGCCAGCAGCTGGGGGCAGGGAAACGAGCAGTACTTC,CASSWGQGNEQYF
-,-,TRBJ2-3,TRBV25-1,TGTGCCAGCAGTGAATACCGTCTGTCTAGCACAGATACGCAGTATTTT,CASSEYRLSSTDTQYF
once,TRBD2,TRBJ2-1,TRBV24-1,TGTGCCACCCAAGGTAGCCTAGCGGGAGTCAATGAGCAGTTCTTC,CATQGSLAGVNEQFF
-,TRBD2,TRBJ2-5,TRBV9,TGTGCCAGCAGCGGAGGACTAGCGGGAGGGTACCAAGAGACCCAGTACTTC,CASSGGLAGGYQETQYF
once,-,TRBJ1-1,TRBV5-4,TGTGCCAGCAGCCTAAGGTTTGGGAACACTGAAGCTTTCTTT,CASSLRFGNTEAFF
-,TRBD1,TRBJ1-1,TRBV2,TGTGCCAGCAACAGCCCGGCGACAGGGTCTGAAGCTTTCTTT,CASNSPATGSEAFF
-,-,TRBJ2-3,TRBV9,TGTGCCAGCAGCCTACGTAGGGACCAGACCACAGATACGCAGTATTTT,CASSLRRDQTTDTQYF
-,TRBD2,TRBJ2-7,TRBV7-2,TGTGCCAGCACCGACAGCGGGGCGACCTACGAGCAGTACTTC,CASTDSGATYEQYF
-,-,TRBJ2-2,TRBV5-4,TGTGCCAGCAGCTTGGCCGGGGCAATTTACACCGGGGAGCTGTTTTTT,CASSLAGAIYTGELFF
-,TRBD2,TRBJ2-3,TRBV10-3,TGTGCCATCAGTGGGCGGGAGAGCTCTGGGCCAGATACGCAGTATTTT,CAISGRESSGPDTQYF
once,-,TRBJ1-1,TRBV5-1,TGCGCCAGCAGCTTGGAGCCAAACGCTGAAGCTTTCTTT,CASSLEPNAEAFF
-,TRBD2,TRBJ2-2,TRBV5-4,TGTGCCAGCACACCGGGACTAGCGGGAGTAATCGGGGAGCTGTTTTTT,CASTPGLAGVIGELFF
once,-,TRBJ1-1,TRBV29-1,TGCAGCGTTGACAGTTCTCCGGGCATGAACACTGAAGCTTTCTTT,CSVDSSPGMNTEAFF
-,-,TRBJ2-1,TRBV10-3,TGTGCCATCAGTGGACTCGGCGGAAATGAGCAGTTCTTC,CAISGLGGNEQFF
-,-,TRBJ1-5,TRBV12-3/TRBV12-4,TGTGCCAGCAGTTTTCAGACGAATCAGCCCCAGCATTTT,CASSFQTNQPQHF
-,TRBD2,TRBJ2-3,TRBV11-3,TGTGCCAGCAGCTTAGGTCTAGCGGGAGGACGGGGGCGCACAGATACGCAGTATTTT,CASSLGLAGGRGRTDTQYF
-,-,TRBJ1-2,TRBV30,TGTGCCTGGAGAGGCGTCCTCGGTGGCTACACCTTC,CAWRGVLGGYTF
-,-,TRBJ1-5,TRBV27,TGTGCCAGCAGTTTATCGGGGCAGGGCGGGGGCAATCAGCCCCAGCATTTT,CASSLSGQGGGNQPQHF
-,-,TRBJ1-3,TRBV6-6,TGTGCCAGCAGTTACCCTGAGTCCGCTAACACCATATATTTT,CASSYPESANTIYF
-,-,TRBJ1-4,TRBV2,TGTGCCAGCACCTCAAACTGGGTCGGTGAAAAACTGTTTTTT,CASTSNWVGEKLFF
-,TRBD2,TRBJ2-1,TRBV7-3,TGTGCCAGCAGTCGGGGACTAGCCCCTAATGAGCAGTTCTTC,CASSRGLAPNEQFF
-,-,TRBJ1-3,TRBV9,TGTGCCAGCAGCGAGAGGAGTATTGACACCATATATTTT,CASSERSIDTIYF
-,TRBD2,TRBJ2-3,TRBV19,TGTGCCAGTACCGACCGGACTAGCCAAGATACGCAGTATTTT,CASTDRTSQDTQYF
-,TRBD1,TRBJ1-2,TRBV9,TGTGCCAGCAGCAAGAGGGACAGGGGGCAGGGGGCCTATGGCTACACCTTC,CASSKRDRGQGAYGYTF
-,TRBD1,TRBJ1-4,TRBV9,TGTGCCAGCAGCGCGACAGGGTATAATGAAAAACTGTTTTTT,CASSATGYNEKLFF
-,TRBD1,TRBJ1-5,TRBV6-4,TGTGCCAGCAGTGACGGACAGGGGATCGGCAATCAGCCCCAGCATTTT,CASSDGQGIGNQPQHF
-,-,TRBJ2-2,TRBV2,TGTGCCAGCAGTGAACCCAACAGAGGAGGGACCGGGGAGCTGTTTTTT,CASSEPNRGGTGELFF
-,TRBD1,TRBJ1-5,TRBV27,TGTGCCAGCAGTTTACGGGACAGGGACCCCGTTGCGAGCAATCAGCCCCAGCATTTT,CASSLRDRDPVASNQPQHF